Following are 10 T cell receptor beta chains from one sample sequenced in a study of blood T cell repertoires in COVID-19. Measured with immunoSEQ multiplex PCR; TCRdb has only the in-frame clones, and not every one. The sample records 200,000 to 250,000 clones, 80% being singletons. Source material: peripheral blood. These receptors were taken from a human donor in a cohort sampled during active COVID-19.

The chain uses TRBV4-2 and TRBJ1-4, with D perhaps TRBD1 (6 bases). Germline CDR1 LGHNA, CDR2 YNFKEQ. CDR3 length: 13 amino acids. The V end was cut by 0 bases, the J end by 10 bases, with 9 bases between. The CDR3 here is CASSQDLQGKLFF. CDR3 coding DNA: TGTGCCAGCAGCCAAGATTTACAGGGAAAACTGTTTTTT.

The chain has TRBV9 and TRBJ2-5; TRBD1 aligns across 9 bases. Losses at the gene ends were 3 bases for V and 2 bases for J; bases not matched to a gene: 5. CDR1 and CDR2 from the germline V gene are SGDLS and YYNGEE. The CDR3 has 15 residues. The CDR3 nucleotides read TGTGCCAGCAGCGCGACAGGGGGAAAACAAGAGACCCAGTACTTC. Protein: CASSATGGKQETQYF. The full variable domain, completed using reference TRBV9 and TRBJ2-5, is DSGVTQTPKHLITATGQRVTLRCSPRSGDLSVYWYQQSLDQGLQFLIQYYNGEERAKGNILERFSAQQFPDLHSELNLSSLELGDSALYFCASSATGGKQETQYFGPGTRLLVL.

This rearrangement joins TRBV18 to TRBJ2-3, with unresolved D. The germline gives CDR1 KGHSH, CDR2 LQKENI. The CDR3 is made up of 14 amino acids. The germline V and J ends were trimmed by 3 bases and 1 base, with 8 bases remaining between them. DNA for the CDR3: TGTGCCAGCTCACCTCCCCTCGGCACAGATACGCAGTATTTT. It encodes CASSPPLGTDTQYF.

The rearrangement joins TRBV19 to TRBJ2-1; TRBD2 matches at 14 bases. After removal of 3 bases from V and 0 bases from J, the junction contained 7 bases not matched to a gene. Per the germline V gene, CDR1 is LNHDA and CDR2 is SQIVND (reference sequence). There are 19 residues in the CDR3. The CDR3 DNA reads as TGTGCCAGTAGTATTTGGGGACTAGCGGGAGACTCCTCCTACAATGAGCAGTTCTTC. Protein: CASSIWGLAGDSSYNEQFF.

This chain connects TRBV7-2 to TRBJ2-5, with 8 bases lining up with TRBD1. Unmatched junction bases numbered 8, after V lost 3 bases and J lost 5 bases. Germline CDR1 SGHTA, CDR2 FQGNSA. The CDR3 contains 15 residues. CDR3: CASSFQQGVGETQYF. CDR3 nucleotides: TGTGCCAGCAGCTTCCAACAGGGGGTTGGTGAGACCCAGTACTTC. The whole variable domain, remainder taken from reference TRBV7-2 and TRBJ2-5, is GAGVSQSPSNKVTEKGKDVELRCDPISGHTALYWYRQSLGQGLEFLIYFQGNSAPDKSGLPSDRFSAERTGGSVSTLTIQRTQQEDSAVYLCASSFQQGVGETQYFGPGTRLLVL.

CDR3 residues: CASSQEGARLAKNIQYF. The CDR3 DNA reads as TGCGCCAGCAGCCAAGAGGGGGCTAGGTTAGCCAAAAACATTCAGTACTTC. The V and J genes are TRBV4-1 and TRBJ2-4, with a tentative D call TRBD1 (6 bases). Germline V gives CDR1 MGHRA, CDR2 YSYEKL. The CDR3 runs to 17 residues. V was clipped by 0 bases and J by 0 bases, with 12 bases between them.

This chain links TRBV13 with TRBJ2-5; 7 positions match TRBD1. The CDR3 covers 13 residues. CDR1 is PRHDT and CDR2 is FYEKMQ in the germline V gene (reference sequence). Losses at the gene ends were 4 bases for V and 1 base for J; bases not matched to a gene: 0. The CDR3, as DNA: TGTGCCAGCAGCTGGGACAGCCAAGAGACCCAGTACTTC. Translating gives CASSWDSQETQYF.

The chain carries TRBV7-6 and TRBJ2-1; TRBD2 matches at 8 bases. CDR1 and CDR2 (germline): SGHVS, FNYEAQ. V lost 1 base and J lost 4; bases outside the gene matches: 9. The CDR3 runs to 17 residues. CDR3 in amino acids: CASSLDSGLAGYNEQFF. CDR3 sequence (DNA): TGTGCCAGCAGCTTAGATAGTGGCCTAGCGGGTTACAATGAGCAGTTCTTC. The variable domain in full, with the rest retrieved from reference TRBV7-6 and TRBJ2-1, is GAGVSQSPRYKVTKRGQDVALRCDPISGHVSLYWYRQALGQGPEFLTYFNYEAQQDKSGLPNDRFSAERPEGSISTLTIQRTEQRDSAMYRCASSLDSGLAGYNEQFFGPGTRLTVL.

The chain is built from TRBV20-1 and TRBJ1-2; D ambiguous. Germline V gives CDR1 DFQATT, CDR2 SNEGSKA (reference sequence). This CDR3 has 11 residues. V was trimmed by 6 bases and J by 9 bases, leaving 14 bases between them. DNA of the CDR3: TGCAGTGCCGAAAAAGGGAGTAGCTACACCTTC. The encoded protein is CSAEKGSSYTF.

The chain is built from TRBV7-6 and TRBJ2-2; D is possibly TRBD2 (6 bases). Trimming left V 1 base short and J 1 base short, with 10 bases between. The CDR3 length is 16 residues. Germline assignment: CDR1 SGHVS and CDR2 FNYEAQ. This chain's CDR3 is CASSLGGSGNTGELFF. The CDR3 bases are TGTGCCAGCAGCTTAGGGGGTAGCGGGAACACCGGGGAGCTGTTTTTT.